The 2 T cell receptor beta chains below were found in one sample sequenced in a study of shared clonotypes between healthy human individuals. Only in-frame clones appear in the TCRdb table, and some are missing; sequencing was by immunoSEQ multiplex PCR. Here the sample spans 1.4 million or so clones, just under 99% being singletons. Material: naive CD4+ T cells sorted from blood. As for subset: CD45RA+ positively selected. The receptors stem from a man aged 25-45 years in good health.

The rearrangement uses TRBV11-2 and TRBJ2-2; 10 bases agree with TRBD2. This CDR3 is 15 amino acids long. CDR1 is SGHAT and CDR2 is FQNNGV in the germline V gene. Trimming removed 2 bases from V and 7 bases from J; junction bases left unmatched: 4. CDR3 in amino acids: CASSLLAGVGGELFF. As DNA, the CDR3 is TGTGCCAGCAGCTTACTAGCGGGAGTGGGCGGGGAGCTGTTTTTT. Filled out from reference TRBV11-2 and TRBJ2-2, the complete variable domain reads EAGVAQSPRYKIIEKRQSVAFWCNPISGHATLYWYQQILGQGPKLLIQFQNNGVVDDSQLPKDRFSAERLKGVDSTLKIQPAKLEDSAVYLCASSLLAGVGGELFFGEGSRLTVL.

This clone was seen once. V usage is TRBV29-1 and J usage is TRBJ2-1; 12 bases are a match to TRBD2. The CDR3 has 15 residues. J gave up 9 bases and V 5 bases, and 11 bases lay outside the gene matches. The germline gives CDR1 SQVTM, CDR2 ANQGSEA. Written as DNA, the CDR3 is TGCAGCGTTCGCCGACTAGCGGGAGACAGGCGTGAGCAGTTCTTC. Its protein product is CSVRRLAGDRREQFF.